Below, 25 T cell receptor beta chains from the same sample are listed, as sequenced in a study of T cells in pancreatic ductal adenocarcinoma. Produced via immunoSEQ multiplex PCR; TCRdb's table is partial and in-frame only. Among around 4,600 clones listed, 68% were seen once. No neoadjuvant therapy was given to the selected pancreatic ductal adenocarcinoma patients before their surgery. Source material: pancreatic tumor tissue. Source of these receptors: a human donor with pancreatic ductal adenocarcinoma.

The chain links TRBV5-6 to TRBJ1-2; 7 bases map to TRBD1. The CDR3 is made up of 17 amino acids. V lost 0 bases, J lost 3 bases, and 11 bases stayed unmatched. Looked up from germline, CDR1 is SGHDT and CDR2 is YYEEEE. This chain's CDR3 is CASSLEDRPAEHYGYTF. The CDR3 DNA is TGTGCCAGCAGCTTGGAGGACAGGCCTGCCGAACACTATGGCTACACCTTC. Full variable domain (outside the CDR3, taken from reference TRBV5-6 and TRBJ1-2): DAGVTQSPTHLIKTRGQQVTLRCSPKSGHDTVSWYQQALGQGPQFIFQYYEEEERQRGNFPDRFSGHQFPNYSSELNVNALLLGDSALYLCASSLEDRPAEHYGYTFGSGTRLTVV.

The V call is TRBV7-9, the J call TRBJ1-4; no clear D gene. Germline V gene data show CDR1 as SEHNR and CDR2 as FQNEAQ (reference sequence). V was trimmed by 6 bases and J by 11 bases, leaving 16 bases between them. The CDR3 spans 13 residues. The CDR3 DNA reads TGTGCCAGCAGGGAGACTACCCACGGGAAACTGTTTTTT. This gives the protein CASRETTHGKLFF.

The chain combines TRBV5-4 with TRBJ2-3, with D perhaps matching TRBD1 or TRBD2 (5 bases each). Deletions cut 0 bases from V and 4 bases from J, with 9 bases between. Germline loops: CDR1 SGHNT, CDR2 YYREEE (reference sequence). The CDR3 runs 14 residues. In DNA, the CDR3 is TGTGCCAGCAGCTTGGCGGGACGGGCAGATACGCAGTATTTT. Encoded protein: CASSLAGRADTQYF.

This clone was detected a few times. The gene calls are TRBV5-4 and TRBJ1-2; 12 bases agree with TRBD1. CDR1 and CDR2 (germline): SGHNT, YYREEE (reference sequence). Trimming at V came to 3 bases and at J to 5 bases, leaving 8 bases not matched to a gene. This CDR3 is built from 16 residues. The CDR3 protein is CASSSPGQGASYGYTF. The CDR3 region has the DNA TGTGCCAGCAGCTCCCCGGGACAGGGGGCCTCATATGGCTACACCTTC.

This clone was recorded a few times. This rearrangement joins TRBV10-3 to TRBJ2-1, with D possibly TRBD2 on 6 matching bases. Trimming removed 10 bases from V and 4 bases from J, with 14 bases in between. The CDR3 extends over 13 amino acids. The V gene's germline CDR1 is ENHRY and CDR2 SYGVKD. This CDR3 reads CATRDWEYNEQFF. The CDR3 DNA reads TGTGCCACCCGGGACTGGGAGTACAATGAGCAGTTCTTC.

This chain links TRBV30 with TRBJ1-6, with 10 bases identical to TRBD1. Germline CDR1 reads GTSNPN; CDR2 reads SVGIG (reference sequence). V lost 1 base to trimming and J lost 1 base; unmatched junction nucleotides: 1. The CDR3 is made up of 16 amino acids. The DNA of the CDR3 is TGTGCCTGGAGTGGGGGACAGGGGTCCTATAATTCACCCCTCCACTTT. Protein product: CAWSGGQGSYNSPLHF.

In its sample, this clone was seen a few times. J is TRBJ1-5 and V is TRBV10-3; the D gene is possibly TRBD1 (6 bases). The V end was cut by 3 bases, the J end by 0 bases, with 12 bases between. CDR3 size: 16 residues. Germline lookup yields CDR1 ENHRY and CDR2 SYGVKD. Here the CDR3 reads CAISDSGVVSNQPQHF. The CDR3 DNA is TGTGCCATCAGTGACTCAGGGGTGGTTAGCAATCAGCCCCAGCATTTT.

The V and J genes are TRBV5-1 and TRBJ1-1; 7 nucleotides line up with TRBD1. Germline trimming cut 4 bases from V and 10 bases from J; bases unmatched to any gene: 10. The CDR3 sequence is 13 residues long. From germline, CDR1 is SGHRS and CDR2 YFSETQ. CDR3 region: CASSAWTGIGAFF. The DNA of the CDR3 is TGCGCCAGCAGCGCCTGGACAGGAATCGGAGCTTTCTTT.

This sequence joins TRBV6-6 and TRBJ1-1, with D uncertain. Trimming stripped 2 bases from V and 1 base from J, with 11 bases between. Germline loops: CDR1 MNHNY, CDR2 SVGAGI (reference sequence). CDR3 length: 15 amino acids. CDR3 DNA: TGTGCCAGCAGTTACGGTCAGCGGTCGAACACTGAAGCTTTCTTT. Translating gives CASSYGQRSNTEAFF.

The chain carries TRBV28 and TRBJ2-1; TRBD2 matches 8 bases. This CDR3 spans 14 amino acids. V shed 8 bases, J shed 4 bases, and the junction held 7 bases outside the gene matches. Germline V gives CDR1 MDHEN, CDR2 SYDVKM. The CDR3 loop is CASGKLAEYNEQFF. In nucleotides, the CDR3 is TGTGCCAGCGGAAAACTAGCGGAATACAATGAGCAGTTCTTC.

V is TRBV5-4 and J is TRBJ2-3; D unclear. V shed 4 bases and J shed 1 base, with 7 bases lying between them. From germline, CDR1 is SGHNT and CDR2 YYREEE (reference sequence). The CDR3 has 13 residues. CDR3 protein: CASSGPRTDTQYF. In DNA form, the CDR3 reads TGTGCCAGCAGCGGGCCTCGCACAGATACGCAGTATTTT.

The chain couples TRBV14 to TRBJ2-2; 7 bases line up with TRBD1. Germline loops: CDR1 SGHDN, CDR2 FVKESK. After removal of 5 bases from V and 2 bases from J, the junction contained 8 bases not matched to a gene. This CDR3 has 16 amino acids. For the CDR3, the DNA is TGTGCCAGCAGCGTTCGAACAGGGGCCAACACCGGGGAGCTGTTTTTT. Amino acids: CASSVRTGANTGELFF.

The chain couples TRBV6-5 to TRBJ1-1; D gene uncertain. Germline CDR1 reads MNHEY; CDR2 reads SVGAGI. V lost 0 bases and J lost 4, with 6 bases in between. CDR3 length: 13 amino acids. The CDR3 DNA is TGTGCCAGCAGTTACTCCAGGACCACTGAAGCTTTCTTT. Protein product: CASSYSRTTEAFF.

This clone was detected a few times. The chain is built from TRBV6-5 and TRBJ2-7; possible D gene TRBD2, 5 bases. The CDR3 has 14 residues. Germline V gene sequence: CDR1 MNHEY, CDR2 SVGAGI. Between the trimmed V and J ends, which lost 4 bases and 2 bases, there was a span of 12 bases. This CDR3 reads CASSFERTTYEQYF. As DNA, the CDR3 is TGTGCCAGCAGTTTCGAGCGGACCACCTACGAGCAGTACTTC.

This clone was seen only a few times. The chain recombines TRBV2 with TRBJ2-7; the D gene is possibly TRBD2 (5 bases). The CDR3 length is 13 residues. Trimming took 6 bases from V and 3 from J, leaving 12 bases between them. The V gene's germline CDR1 is SNHLY and CDR2 FYNNEI. Here the CDR3 reads CASRPGLSYEQYF. CDR3 nucleotide sequence: TGTGCCAGCAGACCCGGACTGAGCTACGAGCAGTACTTC.

This chain connects TRBV5-1 to TRBJ1-2; TRBD1 aligns across 7 bases. CDR1 and CDR2 from the germline V gene are SGHRS and YFSETQ. The CDR3 is 15 residues long. V trimming: 5 bases; J trimming: 0 bases; junction bases outside the gene matches: 7. CDR3 nucleotide sequence: TGCGCCAGCAGACAAGGGACAGCAGCTAACTATGGCTACACCTTC. This encodes CASRQGTAANYGYTF.

In its sample, this clone was seen a few times. V is TRBV27 and J is TRBJ1-5; 7 bases are shared with TRBD1. J gave up 0 bases and V 4 bases, and 3 bases lay outside the gene matches. Looked up from germline, CDR1 is MNHEY and CDR2 is SMNVEV (reference sequence). The CDR3 consists of 15 residues. CDR3 sequence (DNA): TGTGCCAGCAGTTCGACAGGGTATAGCAATCAGCCCCAGCATTTT. Translation gives CASSSTGYSNQPQHF.

The gene calls are TRBV5-4 and TRBJ2-7; D remains unclear. V shed 4 bases and J shed 2 bases, with 16 bases lying between them. Germline V CDR1 and CDR2: SGHNT, YYREEE (reference sequence). The CDR3 is 15 residues long. The CDR3 DNA sequence: TGTGCCAGCAGCCCGGATCACCCAGGTCCCTACGAGCAGTACTTC. It translates to CASSPDHPGPYEQYF. Looking up the rest from reference TRBV5-4 and TRBJ2-7 gives the full variable domain: ETGVTQSPTHLIKTRGQQVTLRCSSQSGHNTVSWYQQALGQGPQFIFQYYREEENGRGNFPPRFSGLQFPNYSSELNVNALELDDSALYLCASSPDHPGPYEQYFGPGTRLTVT.

This clone was observed a single time. J is TRBJ2-1 and V is TRBV7-2; the D is unclear. With 2 bases removed from V and 0 bases from J, the gap between germline ends came to 14 bases. CDR3 length equals 17 residues. Germline lookup yields CDR1 SGHTA and CDR2 FQGNSA. CDR3 region: CASSLTPARSSYNEQFF. In DNA, the CDR3 is TGTGCCAGCAGCTTAACTCCCGCGAGAAGCTCCTACAATGAGCAGTTCTTC.

The chain recombines TRBV2 with TRBJ2-3; D not certain. This CDR3 has 12 amino acids. The germline V gene has CDR1 SNHLY and CDR2 FYNNEI. Between the trimmed V and J ends, which lost 8 bases and 5 bases, there was a span of 11 bases. The CDR3 region is CASGTVGDTQYF. The CDR3 DNA reads as TGTGCCAGCGGAACTGTCGGAGATACGCAGTATTTT.

The sample holds one count of this clone. The chain joins TRBV27 to TRBJ2-7, with D unresolved. The ends were cut back, 7 bases at V and 5 bases at J, with 12 bases in the middle. The CDR3 has 12 residues. CDR1 MNHEY and CDR2 SMNVEV come from the germline V gene (reference sequence). CDR3 loop: CASMGGYDEQYF. Written as DNA, the CDR3 is TGTGCCAGCATGGGCGGCTACGACGAGCAGTACTTC.

J is TRBJ2-3 and V is TRBV5-4, with D hard to call. The CDR3 has 15 residues. Germline CDR1 and CDR2: SGHNT and YYREEE (reference sequence). Trimming removed 2 bases from V and 4 bases from J, with 14 bases in between. The CDR3 reads CASSFNRGQSDTQYF. CDR3 sequence (DNA): TGTGCCAGCAGCTTTAACCGTGGTCAGTCAGATACGCAGTATTTT. Full variable domain (missing parts from reference TRBV5-4 and TRBJ2-3): ETGVTQSPTHLIKTRGQQVTLRCSSQSGHNTVSWYQQALGQGPQFIFQYYREEENGRGNFPPRFSGLQFPNYSSELNVNALELDDSALYLCASSFNRGQSDTQYFGPGTRLTVL.

Notes on this clone: A much larger clone lies a single base off, so this may be a read error. V is TRBV11-2 and J is TRBJ2-3, with unresolved D. Trimming pared 1 base from V and 1 base from J, leaving 3 bases between. Germline loops: CDR1 SGHAT, CDR2 FQNNGV. This CDR3 spans 13 amino acids. This CDR3 reads CASSLAGTDTQYF. DNA of the CDR3: TGTGCCAGCAGCTTAGCGGGCACAGATACGCAGTATTTT.

The count of this clone is one. CDR3: CASSWDLRVNTEAFF. The CDR3 coding sequence is TGTGCCAGCAGCTGGGACTTACGCGTGAACACTGAAGCTTTCTTT. The gene calls are TRBV5-4 and TRBJ1-1, with D possibly being TRBD1 (5 bases). CDR1 and CDR2 from the germline V gene are SGHNT and YYREEE (reference sequence). This CDR3 is built from 15 residues. V dropped 3 bases and J dropped 0 bases, with 12 bases sitting between them.

DNA for the CDR3: TGTGCCAGCTCACCACCGATGCCGGGAGGAGGAGATACGCAGTATTTT. It translates to CASSPPMPGGGDTQYF. The V and J genes are TRBV18 and TRBJ2-3; 7 bases match TRBD2. Germline V gives CDR1 KGHSH, CDR2 LQKENI. This CDR3 spans 16 amino acids. V was pared by 0 bases and J by 5 bases, with 8 bases of the junction left unmatched.